This T cell receptor (beta chain) emerged from a study of blood T cells in healthy people across ages. The amount of total RNA extracted per sample was at least 5.5 micrograms. As concerns this clonotype: What it binds is unknown.

Primers used in a second PCR of roughly 6 to 12 cycles were a sample-barcoded 5' primer and a J-beta primer mix. TCRdb passed the 5' RACE reads through MiXCR, listing each CDR3 protein once. The sample lists roughly 1,300,000 distinct CDR3 sequences, roughly 60% occurring once. Notes on the study in general: It was the long-lived donors that had more naive CD4+ cells and higher diversity than aged donors. Naive and antigen-experienced cells were not separated, limiting conclusive comparison.

Germline loops: CDR1 SQVTM, CDR2 ANQGSEA. CDR3 length: 15 residues. This chain joins TRBV29-1 and TRBJ2-4; maybe TRBD2 (7 bases). The J call is uncertain, as TRBJ2-7 better fits the DNA end. The clonotype was recovered from a man in his late teens or twenties in good health. Material: blood. The CDR3, as DNA: TGCAGCGTTGAATGGGCGGGGGCCGCTCCCTACGAGCAGTACTTC. This encodes CSVEWAGAAPYEQYF.